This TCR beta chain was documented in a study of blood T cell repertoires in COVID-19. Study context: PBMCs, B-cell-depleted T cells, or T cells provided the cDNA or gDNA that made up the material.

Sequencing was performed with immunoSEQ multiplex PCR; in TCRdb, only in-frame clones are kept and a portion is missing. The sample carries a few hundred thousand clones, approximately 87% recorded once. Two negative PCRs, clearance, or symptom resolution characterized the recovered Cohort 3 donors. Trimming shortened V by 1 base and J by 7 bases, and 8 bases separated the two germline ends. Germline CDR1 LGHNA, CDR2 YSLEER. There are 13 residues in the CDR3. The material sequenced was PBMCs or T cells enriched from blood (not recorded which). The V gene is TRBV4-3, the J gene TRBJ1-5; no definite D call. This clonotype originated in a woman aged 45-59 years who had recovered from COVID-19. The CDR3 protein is CASSQASGQPQHF. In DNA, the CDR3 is TGCGCCAGCAGCCAAGCTTCAGGCCAGCCCCAGCATTTT.